This T cell receptor beta chain appears in the sequencing data of a study of T cell repertoires in cytomegalovirus infection. Study as a whole: CMV epitopes, recently identified HLA-C-restricted and well-studied HLA-B-restricted, were used. CMV infection together with matching HLA type was indicated by public TCR beta signatures.

Trimming cost V 3 bases and J 7 bases, with 19 bases left between them. From germline, CDR1 is LNHDA and CDR2 SQIVND (reference sequence). This CDR3 has 16 amino acids. To note about this clonotype: Its specificity is unknown.

Each CDR3 protein gets one entry after TCRdb re-called the reads with MiXCR. The data contain about 900,000 distinct CDR3 sequences, under 40% of them singletons. The sequencing here drew on cultured CD8+ T cells from PBMCs, taken from culture after CMV antigen stimulation. The chain recombines TRBV19 with TRBJ1-5; weak D call: TRBD1 (5 bases). This receptor was obtained from a human donor in good health (CMV status not recorded). Some clones in this sample may be carry-over from other donors' samples. The CDR3 spells CASSMAARGVRQPQHF. Here the CDR3 DNA reads TGTGCCAGTAGTATGGCGGCTCGGGGGGTCCGCCAGCCCCAGCATTTT.